A selection of T cell receptor beta chains follows, all from one sample in a study of memory CD8 T cells in hepatitis C reinfection. Sequencing was performed with immunoSEQ multiplex PCR; in TCRdb, only in-frame clones are kept and a portion is missing. The repertoire consists of 35,000 to 50,000 clones, with roughly 90% occurring once and the leading ten covering more than 0.95%. Source material: naive CD8+ T cells sorted from blood. These receptor sequences come from a man between 18 and 29 years old with hepatitis C virus infection. CDR3s leave out the opening cysteine and the closing phenylalanine or tryptophan. D genes are given only for firm matches.

d_call: -
v_call: TRBV4-1
cdr3_aa: ASSQDVSSGELF

d_call: -
v_call: TRBV7-9
cdr3_aa: ASSSGVGLKASEQF

d_call: -
v_call: TRBV19
cdr3_aa: ASSLGSRGMNTEAF

d_call: TRBD2
v_call: TRBV19
cdr3_aa: ASSRTSGARDTQY

d_call: TRBD1
v_call: TRBV29-1
cdr3_aa: SVTGTGAWGYT

d_call: -
v_call: TRBV19
cdr3_aa: ASSMMQYNEQF

d_call: -
v_call: TRBV7-2
cdr3_aa: ASSFAGGVPWANVLT

d_call: TRBD1
v_call: TRBV28
cdr3_aa: ASSLGQGEGQPQH

d_call: -
v_call: TRBV27
cdr3_aa: ASSFGRGAGELF

d_call: -
v_call: TRBV4-1
cdr3_aa: ASSQVGGDSAYNEQF

d_call: -
v_call: TRBV9
cdr3_aa: ASSVGGADTQY